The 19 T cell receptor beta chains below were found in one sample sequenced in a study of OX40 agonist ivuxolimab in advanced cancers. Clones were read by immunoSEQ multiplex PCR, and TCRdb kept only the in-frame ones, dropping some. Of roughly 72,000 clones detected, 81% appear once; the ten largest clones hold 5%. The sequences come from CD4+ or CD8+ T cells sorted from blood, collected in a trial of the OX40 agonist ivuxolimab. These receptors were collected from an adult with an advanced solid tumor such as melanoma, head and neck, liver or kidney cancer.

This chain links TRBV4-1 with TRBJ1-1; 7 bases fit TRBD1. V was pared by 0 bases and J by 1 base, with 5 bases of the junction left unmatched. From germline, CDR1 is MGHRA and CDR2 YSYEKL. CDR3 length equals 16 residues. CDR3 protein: CASSQEGGSQNTEAFF. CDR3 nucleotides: TGCGCCAGCAGCCAAGAAGGGGGCAGTCAGAACACTGAAGCTTTCTTT.

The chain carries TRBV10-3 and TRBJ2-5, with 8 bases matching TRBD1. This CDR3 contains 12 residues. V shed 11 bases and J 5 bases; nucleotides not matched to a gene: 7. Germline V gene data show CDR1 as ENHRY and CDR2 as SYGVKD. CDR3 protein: CAVGTGDETQYF. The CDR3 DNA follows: TGTGCCGTTGGGACAGGAGATGAGACCCAGTACTTC.

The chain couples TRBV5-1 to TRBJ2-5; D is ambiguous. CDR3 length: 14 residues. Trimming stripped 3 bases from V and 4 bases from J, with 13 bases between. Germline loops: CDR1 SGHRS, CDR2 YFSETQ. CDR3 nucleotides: TGCGCCAGCAGCTCTCTGGGCAAGGGAGAGACCCAGTACTTC. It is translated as CASSSLGKGETQYF.

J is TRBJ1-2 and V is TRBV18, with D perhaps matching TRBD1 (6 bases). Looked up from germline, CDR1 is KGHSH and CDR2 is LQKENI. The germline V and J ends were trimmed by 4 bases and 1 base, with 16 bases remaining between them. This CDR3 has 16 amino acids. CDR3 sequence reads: CASSLPGTPSNYGYTF. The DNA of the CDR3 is TGTGCCAGCTCACTCCCGGGGACACCGAGTAACTATGGCTACACCTTC.

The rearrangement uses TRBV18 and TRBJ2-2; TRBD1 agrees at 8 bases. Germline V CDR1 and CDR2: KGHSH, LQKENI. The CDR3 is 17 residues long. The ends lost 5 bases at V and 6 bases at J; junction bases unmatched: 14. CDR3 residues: CASSANGQGVFAGELFF. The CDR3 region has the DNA TGTGCCAGCTCAGCGAACGGACAGGGAGTTTTTGCCGGGGAGCTGTTTTTT.

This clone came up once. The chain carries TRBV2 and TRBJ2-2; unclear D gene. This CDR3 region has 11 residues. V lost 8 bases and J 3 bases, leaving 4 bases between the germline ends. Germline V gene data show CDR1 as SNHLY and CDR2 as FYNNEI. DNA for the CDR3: TGTGCCAGCGAGTACACCGGGGAGCTGTTTTTT. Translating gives CASEYTGELFF.

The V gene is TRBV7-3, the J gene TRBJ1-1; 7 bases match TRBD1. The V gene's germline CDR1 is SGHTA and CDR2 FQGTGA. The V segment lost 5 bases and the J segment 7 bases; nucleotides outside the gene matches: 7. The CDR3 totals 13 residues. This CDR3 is CASSRGTDGEAFF. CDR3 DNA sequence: TGTGCCAGCAGCCGAGGGACAGACGGTGAAGCTTTCTTT. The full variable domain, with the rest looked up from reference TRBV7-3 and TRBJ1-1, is GAGVSQTPSNKVTEKGKYVELRCDPISGHTALYWYRQSLGQGPEFLIYFQGTGAADDSGLPNDRFFAVRPEGSVSTLKIQRTERGDSAVYLCASSRGTDGEAFFGQGTRLTVV.

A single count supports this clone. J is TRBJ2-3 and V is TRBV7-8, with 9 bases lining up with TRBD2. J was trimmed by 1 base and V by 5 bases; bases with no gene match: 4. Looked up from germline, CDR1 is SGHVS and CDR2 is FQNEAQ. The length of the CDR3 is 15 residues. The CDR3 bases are TGTGCCAGCAGCAGCCGGACTAGCGGCACAGATACGCAGTATTTT. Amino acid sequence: CASSSRTSGTDTQYF.

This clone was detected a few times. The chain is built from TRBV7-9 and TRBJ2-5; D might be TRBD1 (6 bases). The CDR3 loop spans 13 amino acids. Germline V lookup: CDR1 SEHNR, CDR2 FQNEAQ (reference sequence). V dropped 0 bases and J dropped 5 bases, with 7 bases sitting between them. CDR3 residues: CASSLAGAETQYF. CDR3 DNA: TGTGCCAGCAGCTTAGCGGGGGCCGAGACCCAGTACTTC.

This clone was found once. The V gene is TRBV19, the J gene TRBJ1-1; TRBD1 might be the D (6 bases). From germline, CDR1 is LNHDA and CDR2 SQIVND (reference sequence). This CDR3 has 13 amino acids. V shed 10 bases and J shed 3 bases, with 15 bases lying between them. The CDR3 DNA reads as TGTGCCACAGGTCGGGGGCTGGACACTGAAGCTTTCTTT. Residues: CATGRGLDTEAFF.

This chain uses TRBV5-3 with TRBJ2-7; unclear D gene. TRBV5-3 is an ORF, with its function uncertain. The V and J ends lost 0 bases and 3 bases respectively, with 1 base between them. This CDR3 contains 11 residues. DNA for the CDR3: TGTGCCAGAAGCTTGGGCTACGAGCAGTACTTC. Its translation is CARSLGYEQYF.

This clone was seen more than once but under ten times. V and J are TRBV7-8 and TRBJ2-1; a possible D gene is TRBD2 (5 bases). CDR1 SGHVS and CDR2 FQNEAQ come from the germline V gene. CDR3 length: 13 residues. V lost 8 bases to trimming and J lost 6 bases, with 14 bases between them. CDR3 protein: CASYLAGSNEQFF. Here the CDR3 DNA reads TGTGCCAGCTACCTGGCGGGCAGCAATGAGCAGTTCTTC.

This CDR3 reads CASRVLAGGVGEQYF. Written as DNA, the CDR3 is TGTGCCAGCAGAGTCCTCGCGGGAGGAGTCGGCGAGCAGTACTTC. This chain uses TRBV2 with TRBJ2-7, with 8 bases that match TRBD2. Trimming removed 6 bases from V and 6 bases from J; junction bases left unmatched: 13. Germline-derived CDR1 and CDR2 are SNHLY and FYNNEI. The CDR3 length is 15 residues.

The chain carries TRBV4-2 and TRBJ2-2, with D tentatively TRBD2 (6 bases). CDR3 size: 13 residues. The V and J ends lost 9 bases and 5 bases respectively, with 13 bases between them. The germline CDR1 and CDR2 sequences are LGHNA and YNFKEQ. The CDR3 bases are TGTGCCAGTCGTGCGACTAGTACCGGGGAGCTGTTTTTT. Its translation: CASRATSTGELFF.

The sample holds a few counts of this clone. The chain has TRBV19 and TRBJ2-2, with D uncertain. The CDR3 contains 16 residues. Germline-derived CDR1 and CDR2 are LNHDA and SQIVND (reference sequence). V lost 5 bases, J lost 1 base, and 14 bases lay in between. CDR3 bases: TGTGCCAGTAGTCTAAGGGCTATCCTGAACACCGGGGAGCTGTTTTTT. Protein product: CASSLRAILNTGELFF.

The CDR3 sequence is CASSLWSGRKVDTQYF. In DNA form, the CDR3 reads TGTGCCAGCAGCTTATGGAGTGGCAGGAAGGTAGATACGCAGTATTTT. The chain uses TRBV7-9 and TRBJ2-3; no clear D. Germline CDR1 is SEHNR and CDR2 is FQNEAQ (reference sequence). The CDR3 contains 16 residues. Trimming left V 2 bases short and J 5 bases short, with 17 bases between. Full variable domain (rest looked up from reference TRBV7-9 and TRBJ2-3): DTGVSQNPRHKITKRGQNVTFRCDPISEHNRLYWYRQTLGQGPEFLTYFQNEAQLEKSRLLSDRFSAERPKGSFSTLEIQRTEQGDSAMYLCASSLWSGRKVDTQYFGPGTRLTVL.

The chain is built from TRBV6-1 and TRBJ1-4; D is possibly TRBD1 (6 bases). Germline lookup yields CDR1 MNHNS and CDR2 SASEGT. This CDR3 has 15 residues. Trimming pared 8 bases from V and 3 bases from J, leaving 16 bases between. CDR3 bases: TGTGCCAGCGAGGGGGGGTTGGCGGCTAATGAAAAACTGTTTTTT. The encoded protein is CASEGGLAANEKLFF.

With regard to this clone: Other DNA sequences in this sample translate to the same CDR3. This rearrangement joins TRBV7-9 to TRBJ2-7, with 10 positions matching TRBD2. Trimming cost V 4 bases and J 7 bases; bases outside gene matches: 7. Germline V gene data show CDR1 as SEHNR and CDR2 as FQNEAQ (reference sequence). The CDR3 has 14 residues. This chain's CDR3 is CASSSLAGAGEQYF. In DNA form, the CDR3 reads TGTGCCAGCAGCTCCCTAGCGGGAGCGGGGGAGCAGTACTTC.

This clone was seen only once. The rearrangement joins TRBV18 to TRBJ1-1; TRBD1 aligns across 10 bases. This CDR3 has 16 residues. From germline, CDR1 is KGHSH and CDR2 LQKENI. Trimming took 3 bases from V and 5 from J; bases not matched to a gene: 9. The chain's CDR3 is CASSPGTGVGRTEAFF. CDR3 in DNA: TGTGCCAGCTCACCCGGGACAGGGGTAGGAAGGACTGAAGCTTTCTTT.